The clone carrying this TCR beta chain was observed at least ten times. Its antigen remains unknown. This sample was taken from a study of CD8 T cells in ankylosing spondylitis. General observations from the study: Disease-linked clones had a CD8+ phenotype and relatively low frequency in peripheral blood. Reportedly, significant enrichment of disease-linked clones occurred in matched ankylosing spondylitis synovial fluid.

Generation of TCR beta libraries employed quantitative 5'-RACE incorporating molecular barcodes. TCRdb recomputed calls from the 5' RACE reads with MiXCR, one row per CDR3 protein. The table lists 270,000 or so distinct CDR3 sequences, 18% of them singletons. This CDR3 spans 17 amino acids. V lost 2 bases and J 1 base, leaving 17 bases between the germline ends. The germline V gene encodes CDR1 ENHRY and CDR2 SYGVKD. The genes are TRBV10-3 and TRBJ2-5; D might be TRBD1 or TRBD2, each matching 6 bases. Sequences were obtained from blood, either unsorted or a sorted T cell fraction (not recorded which). The receptor was derived from a male donor with ankylosing spondylitis or in good health (not recorded which). CDR3 bases: TGTGCCATCAGTGAGGAATGGCGGACAGCGGGCCAAGAGACCCAGTACTTC. Protein sequence: CAISEEWRTAGQETQYF.